One sample yielded the 20 T cell receptor beta chains listed below, sequenced in a study of OX40 agonist ivuxolimab in advanced cancers. The repertoire was sequenced with immunoSEQ multiplex PCR; TCRdb's copy has only in-frame clones and lacks some. Among about 69,000 clones listed, roughly 90% were seen once. The material sequenced was CD4+ or CD8+ T cells sorted from blood, taken in a trial of the OX40 agonist ivuxolimab. These TCRs come from an adult with an advanced solid tumor such as melanoma, head and neck, liver or kidney cancer.

The chain uses TRBV6-6 and TRBJ2-5; D is perhaps TRBD2 (6 bases). CDR1 and CDR2 (germline): MNHNY, SVGAGI (reference sequence). V was pared by 2 bases and J by 5 bases, with 9 bases between. The CDR3 extends over 13 amino acids. For the CDR3, the DNA is TGTGCCAGCAGTTACGTTCTAGCGGAGACCCAGTACTTC. Its translation is CASSYVLAETQYF.

The chain carries TRBV28 and TRBJ1-2, with 8 positions matching TRBD1. CDR1 is MDHEN, CDR2 SYDVKM, per germline. The CDR3 spans 17 residues. The junction had 16 bases not matched to a gene; V was cut back by 6 bases and J by 4 bases. CDR3 sequence: CASSLDRGFPSPYGYTF. CDR3 sequence (DNA): TGTGCCAGCAGCCTCGACAGGGGATTCCCATCCCCCTATGGCTACACCTTC.

The V call is TRBV27, the J call TRBJ2-1, with 8 bases identical to TRBD2. From germline, CDR1 is MNHEY and CDR2 SMNVEV (reference sequence). The CDR3 sequence is 16 residues long. The junction had 2 bases not matched to a gene; V was cut back by 1 base and J by 0 bases. The DNA of the CDR3 is TGTGCCAGCAGTTTATTGCGGGAGGTCTCCTACAATGAGCAGTTCTTC. Translation gives CASSLLREVSYNEQFF.

The chain carries TRBV6-1 and TRBJ2-1, with 10 bases identical to TRBD2. The V and J ends lost 8 bases and 6 bases, in that order; junction bases with no gene match: 10. This CDR3 comprises 15 residues. Germline V gives CDR1 MNHNS, CDR2 SASEGT. This chain's CDR3 is CASGAGGPEFNEQFF. CDR3 coding DNA: TGTGCCAGCGGAGCGGGAGGGCCAGAATTCAATGAGCAGTTCTTC.

The rearrangement uses TRBV27 and TRBJ2-7; D is unresolved. Trimming shortened V by 5 bases and J by 2 bases, and 16 bases separated the two germline ends. Germline CDR1 is MNHEY and CDR2 is SMNVEV (reference sequence). This CDR3 contains 15 residues. This CDR3 is CASSPDPGPPYEQYF. The CDR3, as DNA: TGTGCCAGCAGTCCAGACCCCGGCCCCCCCTACGAGCAGTACTTC.

J is TRBJ2-7 and V is TRBV6-1; TRBD1 matches 7 bases. In germline, CDR1 is MNHNS, CDR2 SASEGT. The CDR3 runs to 16 residues. Trimming at V came to 0 bases and at J to 2 bases, leaving 7 bases not matched to a gene. The CDR3 region has the DNA TGTGCCAGCAGTGAAGCGCCGGGACAGAGAACCTACGAGCAGTACTTC. It specifies CASSEAPGQRTYEQYF.

This clone was observed a single time. The chain carries TRBV10-3 and TRBJ1-1, with D uncertain. The CDR3 length is 12 residues. The V and J ends lost 0 bases and 11 bases respectively, with 10 bases between them. Germline V CDR1 and CDR2: ENHRY, SYGVKD. The CDR3 reads CAISESGRGAFF. The DNA for the CDR3 is TGTGCCATCAGTGAGTCTGGACGAGGGGCTTTCTTT.

The chain has TRBV6-5 and TRBJ2-1, with D possibly being TRBD1 or TRBD2 (6 bases each). This CDR3 has 14 residues. V lost 5 bases and J 8 bases, leaving 16 bases between the germline ends. From germline, CDR1 is MNHEY and CDR2 SVGAGI. Written as DNA, the CDR3 is TGTGCCAGCAGTCGTGAGGGGGGTATGGATGAGCAGTTCTTC. Encoded protein: CASSREGGMDEQFF.

Points on this clone: Compared with germline, one end of the junction differs, possibly owing to a read error. The sample holds other DNA sequences that translate to the same CDR3. V and J are TRBV2 and TRBJ2-7; 7 nucleotides align to TRBD2. CDR3 length: 13 amino acids. Germline lookup yields CDR1 SNHLY and CDR2 FYNNEI. CDR3 sequence reads: CASSATSAGEQYF. CDR3 nucleotide sequence: TGTGCCAGCAGTGCAACGTCCGCGGGGGAGCAGTATTTC. Based on the CDR3 plus reference TRBV2 and TRBJ2-7, the full variable domain is EPEVTQTPSHQVTQMGQEVILRCVPISNHLYFYWYRQILGQKVEFLVSFYNNEISEKSEIFDDQFSVERPDGSNFTLKIRSTKLEDSAMYFCASSATSAGEQYFGPGTRLTVT.

This clone was observed a single time. The chain uses TRBV7-9 and TRBJ2-7; 8 bases are shared with TRBD1. V trimming: 2 bases; J trimming: 0 bases; junction bases outside the gene matches: 3. CDR1 is SEHNR and CDR2 is FQNEAQ in the germline V gene (reference sequence). The CDR3 contains 15 residues. In DNA, the CDR3 is TGTGCCAGCAGCTTATCCGACAGGGGCTCCTACGAGCAGTACTTC. Translating it yields CASSLSDRGSYEQYF.

In its sample, this clone ranks as medium-sized. The genes are TRBV7-2 and TRBJ1-6; no definite D call. V was clipped by 3 bases and J by 7 bases, with 16 bases between them. Germline V gene data show CDR1 as SGHTA and CDR2 as FQGNSA. This CDR3 region has 16 residues. This chain's CDR3 is CASSLGSWTGNSPLHF. In DNA, the CDR3 is TGTGCCAGCAGCTTGGGGTCCTGGACGGGGAATTCACCCCTCCACTTT.

The chain carries TRBV7-2 and TRBJ2-5, with 13 positions matching TRBD2. The CDR3 has 16 residues. Germline assignment: CDR1 SGHTA and CDR2 FQGNSA. The junction had 14 bases not matched to a gene; V was cut back by 11 bases and J by 5 bases. CDR3: CAASTSGGAGPETQYF. The CDR3 DNA reads TGTGCCGCCTCCACTAGCGGGGGGGCCGGTCCTGAGACCCAGTACTTC.

This sequence joins TRBV19 and TRBJ2-1; 9 bases are shared with TRBD2. CDR3 size: 17 residues. J was trimmed by 2 bases and V by 5 bases; bases with no gene match: 10. The germline gives CDR1 LNHDA, CDR2 SQIVND (reference sequence). CDR3 DNA: TGTGCCAGTAGTCATAACAGACTAGCGGAGACCTACAATGAGCAGTTCTTC. This translates into CASSHNRLAETYNEQFF. Filled out from reference TRBV19 and TRBJ2-1, the complete variable domain reads DGGITQSPKYLFRKEGQNVTLSCEQNLNHDAMYWYRQDPGQGLRLIYYSQIVNDFQKGDIAEGYSVSREKKESFPLTVTSAQKNPTAFYLCASSHNRLAETYNEQFFGPGTRLTVL.

The chain links TRBV30 to TRBJ2-5; D perhaps matches TRBD2 (6 bases). Germline V gives CDR1 GTSNPN, CDR2 SVGIG (reference sequence). The CDR3 totals 14 residues. V was cut by 0 bases and J by 0 bases, with 8 bases left in between. In DNA, the CDR3 is TGTGCCTGGAGTGTAACTAGCCACCAAGAGACCCAGTACTTC. As protein: CAWSVTSHQETQYF.

The chain joins TRBV12-5 to TRBJ1-2; 11 positions agree with TRBD1. The CDR3 is 13 residues long. J gave up 6 bases and V 6 bases, and 3 bases lay outside the gene matches. Germline CDR1 LGHNT, CDR2 FRNRAP. This CDR3 reads CASGKGQGDGYTF. Here the CDR3 DNA reads TGTGCTAGTGGCAAGGGACAGGGGGATGGCTACACCTTC.

J is TRBJ1-1 and V is TRBV7-2; 7 bases map to TRBD1. This CDR3 has 14 amino acids. The ends lost 5 bases at V and 4 bases at J; junction bases unmatched: 7. CDR1 SGHTA and CDR2 FQGNSA come from the germline V gene. DNA of the CDR3: TGTGCCAGCAGCGGATGGGCAGGGGGCACTGAAGCTTTCTTT. Its translation: CASSGWAGGTEAFF. Based on the CDR3 plus reference TRBV7-2 and TRBJ1-1, the full variable domain is GAGVSQSPSNKVTEKGKDVELRCDPISGHTALYWYRQSLGQGLEFLIYFQGNSAPDKSGLPSDRFSAERTGGSVSTLTIQRTQQEDSAVYLCASSGWAGGTEAFFGQGTRLTVV.

The chain employs TRBV7-2 and TRBJ2-2, with D possibly being TRBD1 (5 bases). The germline V gene has CDR1 SGHTA and CDR2 FQGNSA. This CDR3 spans 13 amino acids. V was cut by 3 bases and J by 3 bases, with 5 bases left in between. The CDR3 is CASSLTDTGELFF. The CDR3 nucleotides are TGTGCCAGCAGCTTGACAGACACCGGGGAGCTGTTTTTT.

V usage is TRBV9 and J usage is TRBJ2-3, with 9 nucleotides matching TRBD1. The CDR3 spans 14 residues. The V gene end was trimmed by 5 bases and the J gene end by 1 base; junction bases not matched to a gene: 2. In germline, CDR1 is SGDLS, CDR2 YYNGEE. The CDR3 DNA reads TGTGCCAGCAGTAACAGGGGGCGCACAGATACGCAGTATTTT. Amino acid sequence: CASSNRGRTDTQYF.

This chain links TRBV5-1 with TRBJ2-7, with 8 bases fitting TRBD1. Trimming cost V 4 bases and J 7 bases; bases outside gene matches: 16. Germline CDR1 and CDR2: SGHRS and YFSETQ. The CDR3 is made up of 16 amino acids. CDR3 protein: CASSDTPGQGGREQYF. The CDR3 region has the DNA TGCGCCAGCAGCGATACCCCTGGACAGGGTGGGCGAGAGCAGTACTTC.

This chain links TRBV2 with TRBJ2-7; 9 bases are a match to TRBD1. The CDR3 has 14 amino acids. The V and J ends lost 1 base and 2 bases, in that order; junction bases with no gene match: 0. Germline CDR1 is SNHLY and CDR2 is FYNNEI. The CDR3 reads CASSEGTGAYEQYF. CDR3 DNA sequence: TGTGCCAGCAGTGAAGGGACAGGGGCCTACGAGCAGTACTTC.